Shown below are 25 T cell receptor beta chains from a single sample sequenced in a study of blood T cell repertoires in COVID-19. The data were produced by immunoSEQ multiplex PCR, yet TCRdb's version contains in-frame clones alone and is incomplete. The profile shows some 69,000 clones, about 84% of them singletons. The source material was peripheral blood. The receptors were sampled from a woman aged 60-75 years with acute or convalescent COVID-19.

The chain joins TRBV28 to TRBJ2-3; 9 positions match TRBD2. The CDR3 totals 15 residues. The V segment lost 3 bases and the J segment 3 bases; nucleotides outside the gene matches: 4. Germline CDR1 and CDR2: MDHEN and SYDVKM. The CDR3 here is CASSFLAGLTDTQYF. The CDR3 nucleotides read TGTGCCAGCAGTTTTCTAGCGGGGCTAACAGATACGCAGTATTTT.

V usage is TRBV7-2 and J usage is TRBJ2-3; 8 positions agree with TRBD2. V gave up 5 bases and J gave up 0 bases; unmatched junction bases: 7. CDR1 is SGHTA and CDR2 is FQGNSA in the germline V gene. CDR3 length: 16 residues. The CDR3 here is CASSRTASGSTDTQYF. The CDR3 DNA follows: TGTGCCAGCAGCCGGACGGCTAGCGGGAGCACAGATACGCAGTATTTT.

This clone was detected only a few times. V usage is TRBV2 and J usage is TRBJ1-1; D ambiguous. This CDR3 region has 14 residues. Germline V gene lookup returns CDR1 SNHLY and CDR2 FYNNEI. V lost 6 bases and J lost 2, with 13 bases in between. The CDR3 is CASSVRVINTEAFF. The CDR3 DNA sequence: TGTGCCAGCAGCGTTCGAGTTATAAACACTGAAGCTTTCTTT.

This clone was seen more than once but under ten times. The junction departs from germline at one end; a sequencing error may be responsible. V gene TRBV4-2 combines with J gene TRBJ1-5; no definite D call. Germline V CDR1 and CDR2: LGHNA, YNFKEQ. There are 16 residues in the CDR3. The chain's CDR3 is CASSQEVRVSNQLQHF. CDR3 coding DNA: TGTGCCAGCAGCCAAGAGGTGAGGGTCTCTAATCAGCTCCAGCATTTT.

The chain has TRBV28 and TRBJ1-5, with D maybe TRBD1 (5 bases). The CDR3 sequence is 18 residues long. Per the germline V gene, CDR1 is MDHEN and CDR2 is SYDVKM. V lost 6 bases, J lost 0 bases, and 21 bases lay in between. In DNA form, the CDR3 reads TGTGCCAGCAGCCCGTGGCAGGGTCTCGGAGATAGCAATCAGCCCCAGCATTTT. Translated: CASSPWQGLGDSNQPQHF.

J is TRBJ1-2 and V is TRBV18; 9 nucleotides align to TRBD1. J lost 6 bases, V lost 1 base, and 6 bases had no gene match. Germline V gene data show CDR1 as KGHSH and CDR2 as LQKENI. The CDR3 is 15 amino acids. As DNA, the CDR3 is TGTGCCAGCTCACCACTTACAGGGGGCCACCATGGCTACACCTTC. Amino acids: CASSPLTGGHHGYTF.

The chain recombines TRBV9 with TRBJ1-3; weak D call: TRBD1 (5 bases). This CDR3 region has 15 residues. CDR1 is SGDLS and CDR2 is YYNGEE in the germline V gene. Trimming took 0 bases from V and 1 from J, leaving 8 bases between them. The CDR3 sequence: CASSVDAGSGNTIYF. Written as DNA, the CDR3 is TGTGCCAGCAGCGTAGACGCAGGGTCTGGAAACACCATATATTTT. Variable domain in full (rest from reference TRBV9 and TRBJ1-3): DSGVTQTPKHLITATGQRVTLRCSPRSGDLSVYWYQQSLDQGLQFLIQYYNGEERAKGNILERFSAQQFPDLHSELNLSSLELGDSALYFCASSVDAGSGNTIYFGEGSWLTVV.

The chain uses TRBV6-1 and TRBJ2-5; a weak D match, TRBD2 (5 bases). This CDR3 is 16 amino acids long. The V end was cut by 4 bases, the J end by 6 bases, with 21 bases between. Germline values: CDR1 MNHNS, CDR2 SASEGT. CDR3 DNA: TGTGCCAGCAGTGTAGGGAGATTCCTAGGGCCCCAGACCCAGTACTTC. Protein product: CASSVGRFLGPQTQYF.

CDR3 coding DNA: TGTGCCAGCTCACCACAGAACGGGGGCACAGATACGCAGTATTTT. It is translated as CASSPQNGGTDTQYF. The V call is TRBV18, the J call TRBJ2-3; a weak D match, TRBD2 (5 bases). The CDR3 is 15 amino acids. Trimming took off 1 base at V and 1 base at J, with 9 bases between the two ends. Germline CDR1 reads KGHSH; CDR2 reads LQKENI.

V and J are TRBV5-1 and TRBJ2-5; maybe TRBD2 (6 bases). Germline V gene data show CDR1 as SGHRS and CDR2 as YFSETQ. This CDR3 contains 15 residues. Trimming took off 4 bases at V and 3 bases at J, with 16 bases between the two ends. CDR3 amino acids: CASSPDGSGKETQYF. In DNA form, the CDR3 reads TGCGCCAGCAGCCCGGACGGTAGCGGCAAAGAGACCCAGTACTTC.

The genes are TRBV5-6 and TRBJ2-5, with TRBD2 matching over 7 bases. The V gene's germline CDR1 is SGHDT and CDR2 YYEEEE. With 0 bases clipped from V and 2 bases from J, the junction kept 4 bases outside the gene matches. The CDR3 is made up of 15 amino acids. The CDR3 here is CASSLVGGPQETQYF. DNA for the CDR3: TGTGCCAGCAGCTTGGTGGGAGGGCCGCAAGAGACCCAGTACTTC.

The chain combines TRBV2 with TRBJ1-2, with TRBD1 identical over 8 bases. Looked up from germline, CDR1 is SNHLY and CDR2 is FYNNEI. Trimming took 5 bases from V and 4 from J; bases not matched to a gene: 12. The CDR3 is 16 residues long. CDR3 sequence reads: CASSRNPGQGPYGYTF. The DNA for the CDR3 is TGTGCCAGCAGTAGGAATCCCGGACAGGGCCCCTATGGCTACACCTTC.

Only one count was recorded for this clone. One end of the junction fails to match germline, which may point to a read error. The rearrangement links TRBV19 to TRBJ1-5, with 7 bases aligning to TRBD1. Germline assignment: CDR1 LNHDA and CDR2 SQIVND (reference sequence). The length of the CDR3 is 13 residues. CDR3 coding DNA: TGTGCCAGTAGTGTAGACAGGGATCAGCCCCAGCATTTT. Its protein product is CASSVDRDQPQHF.

The chain carries TRBV11-2 and TRBJ2-1; the D is unclear. Germline CDR1 and CDR2: SGHAT and FQNNGV. The CDR3 spans 14 residues. Deletions cut 0 bases from V and 9 bases from J, with 12 bases between. The CDR3 reads CASSLEPTTVEQFF. CDR3 coding DNA: TGTGCCAGCAGCTTAGAACCCACTACGGTTGAGCAGTTCTTC.

CDR3 in amino acids: CASGKGNNSPLHF. The CDR3 DNA is TGTGCCAGCGGTAAGGGGAATAATTCACCCCTCCACTTT. The chain is built from TRBV9 and TRBJ1-6, with TRBD1 as a possible D gene (5 bases). From germline, CDR1 is SGDLS and CDR2 YYNGEE. V was cut by 7 bases and J by 5 bases, with 10 bases left in between. The CDR3 is 13 amino acids.

V usage is TRBV5-5 and J usage is TRBJ1-4, with TRBD1 matching over 7 bases. The CDR3 is made up of 15 amino acids. J was trimmed by 8 bases and V by 4 bases; bases with no gene match: 11. Per germline, CDR1 SGHKS and CDR2 YYEKEE (reference sequence). The CDR3 loop reads CASSVEGARNEKLFF. CDR3 DNA: TGTGCCAGCAGCGTGGAGGGGGCGCGGAACGAAAAACTGTTTTTT.

In its sample, this clone was seen a few times. The chain uses TRBV2 and TRBJ2-7, with D possibly TRBD1 on 5 matching bases. Germline V gene lookup returns CDR1 SNHLY and CDR2 FYNNEI. V dropped 4 bases and J dropped 3 bases, with 7 bases sitting between them. The CDR3 spans 12 residues. Here the CDR3 DNA reads TGTGCCAGCAGTGTCGACAGCTACGAGCAGTACTTC. Translating gives CASSVDSYEQYF.

The chain joins TRBV10-3 to TRBJ2-7; 10 bases align to TRBD1. Germline V gene sequence: CDR1 ENHRY, CDR2 SYGVKD. The CDR3 runs 16 residues. The trim removed 3 bases at V and 4 bases at J, leaving 9 bases unmatched. The DNA of the CDR3 is TGTGCCATCAGTGAACTGGACAGGGGGGCAAGGTACGAGCAGTACTTC. Translation: CAISELDRGARYEQYF.

Regarding this clone: Other DNA sequences within the sample encode an identical CDR3. V is TRBV6-5 and J is TRBJ1-1; 11 bases fit TRBD1. After removal of 2 bases from V and 6 bases from J, the junction contained 2 bases not matched to a gene. The CDR3 sequence is 14 residues long. Germline V gives CDR1 MNHEY, CDR2 SVGAGI. CDR3 coding DNA: TGTGCCAGCAGTTACACGGGACAGGGGGCTGAAGCTTTCTTT. As protein: CASSYTGQGAEAFF.

The rearrangement uses TRBV9 and TRBJ2-5; 8 bases map to TRBD2. This CDR3 is 17 amino acids long. The V gene's germline CDR1 is SGDLS and CDR2 YYNGEE. The ends lost 0 bases at V and 4 bases at J; junction bases unmatched: 11. The CDR3 coding sequence is TGTGCCAGCAGCGTAGAGGGTACGGGGGGGCCGGGAGAGACCCAGTACTTC. Translation gives CASSVEGTGGPGETQYF.

The CDR3 sequence: CASSQGQMNTEAFF. CDR3 nucleotides: TGCGCCAGCAGCCAAGGACAGATGAACACTGAAGCTTTCTTT. The gene calls are TRBV4-1 and TRBJ1-1; D is perhaps TRBD1 (5 bases). V dropped 1 base and J dropped 0 bases, with 6 bases sitting between them. The CDR3 spans 14 residues. CDR1 MGHRA and CDR2 YSYEKL come from the germline V gene.

This clone was found once. The V call is TRBV4-2, the J call TRBJ1-1; the D is unclear. Germline-derived CDR1 and CDR2 are LGHNA and YNFKEQ. CDR3 length: 13 amino acids. Trimming cost V 0 bases and J 3 bases, with 5 bases left between them. In DNA form, the CDR3 reads TGTGCCAGCAGCCAAGATCGGGACACTGAAGCTTTCTTT. This encodes CASSQDRDTEAFF.

The CDR3 DNA is TGTGCCAGCAGAAGGACTAGCGGGGGTGGCGGGGAGCTGTTTTTT. Translating gives CASRRTSGGGGELFF. The chain carries TRBV25-1 and TRBJ2-2, with 13 bases matching TRBD2. The CDR3 has 15 residues. Trimming cost V 6 bases and J 7 bases; bases outside gene matches: 5. CDR1 MGHDK and CDR2 SYGVNS come from the germline V gene.

The chain recombines TRBV28 with TRBJ1-2; D not resolved. V was shortened by 8 bases and J by 1 base, with 8 bases between the two germline ends. Germline V lookup: CDR1 MDHEN, CDR2 SYDVKM. This CDR3 region has 12 residues. The CDR3 reads CASGGNNYGYTF. The CDR3 DNA follows: TGTGCCAGCGGCGGCAATAACTATGGCTACACCTTC.

The chain recombines TRBV3-1 (or the pseudogene TRBV3-2) with TRBJ1-4; 10 nucleotides agree with TRBD1. Trimming removed 2 bases from V and 7 bases from J; junction bases left unmatched: 7. The CDR3 spans 16 residues. The V gene's germline CDR1 is LGHDT and CDR2 YNNKEL (reference sequence). The CDR3 DNA sequence: TGTGCCAGCAGCCAAACGGGACAGGGGAACAGTGAAAAACTGTTTTTT. Amino acid sequence: CASSQTGQGNSEKLFF.